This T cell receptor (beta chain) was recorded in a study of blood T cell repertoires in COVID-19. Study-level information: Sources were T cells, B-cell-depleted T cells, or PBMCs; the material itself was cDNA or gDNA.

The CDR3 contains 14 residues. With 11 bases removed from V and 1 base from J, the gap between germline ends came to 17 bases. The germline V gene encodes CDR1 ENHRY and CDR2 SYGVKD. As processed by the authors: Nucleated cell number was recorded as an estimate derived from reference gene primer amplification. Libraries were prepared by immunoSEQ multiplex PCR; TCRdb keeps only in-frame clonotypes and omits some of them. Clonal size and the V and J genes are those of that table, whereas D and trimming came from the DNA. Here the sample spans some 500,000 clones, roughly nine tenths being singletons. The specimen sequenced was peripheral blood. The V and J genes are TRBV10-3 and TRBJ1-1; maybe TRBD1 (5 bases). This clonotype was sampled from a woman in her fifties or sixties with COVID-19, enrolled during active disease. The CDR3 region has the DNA TGTGCCGCCACCCCCGGGAGGGGGAACACTGAAGCTTTCTTT. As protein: CAATPGRGNTEAFF.